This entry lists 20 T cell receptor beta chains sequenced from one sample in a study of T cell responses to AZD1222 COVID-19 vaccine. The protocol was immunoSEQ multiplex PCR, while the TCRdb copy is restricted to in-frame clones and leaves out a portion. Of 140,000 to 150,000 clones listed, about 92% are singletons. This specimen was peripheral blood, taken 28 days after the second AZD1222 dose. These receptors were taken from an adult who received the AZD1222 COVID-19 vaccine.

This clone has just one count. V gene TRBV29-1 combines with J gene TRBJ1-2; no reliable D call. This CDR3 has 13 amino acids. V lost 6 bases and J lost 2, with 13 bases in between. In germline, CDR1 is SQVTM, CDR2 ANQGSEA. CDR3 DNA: TGCAGCGTCCCAACCTCGGGCAACTATGGCTACACCTTC. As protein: CSVPTSGNYGYTF. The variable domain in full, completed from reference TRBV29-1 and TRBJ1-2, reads SAVISQKPSRDICQRGTSLTIQCQVDSQVTMMFWYRQQPGQSLTLIATANQGSEATYESGFVIDKFPISRPNLTFSTLTVSNMSPEDSSIYLCSVPTSGNYGYTFGSGTRLTVV.

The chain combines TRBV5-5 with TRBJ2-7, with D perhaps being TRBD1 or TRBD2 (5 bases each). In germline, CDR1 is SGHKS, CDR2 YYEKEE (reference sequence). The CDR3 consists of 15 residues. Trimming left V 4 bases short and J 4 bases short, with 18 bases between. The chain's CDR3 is CASSRTGTELYEQYF. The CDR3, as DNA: TGTGCCAGCAGCCGAACCGGGACGGAGCTTTACGAGCAGTACTTC.

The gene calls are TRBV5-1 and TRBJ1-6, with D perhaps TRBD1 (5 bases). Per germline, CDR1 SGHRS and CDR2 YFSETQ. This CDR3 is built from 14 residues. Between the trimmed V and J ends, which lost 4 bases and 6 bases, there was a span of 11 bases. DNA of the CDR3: TGCGCCAGCAGCCGGGACGGTGTTAATTCACCCCTCCACTTT. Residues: CASSRDGVNSPLHF.

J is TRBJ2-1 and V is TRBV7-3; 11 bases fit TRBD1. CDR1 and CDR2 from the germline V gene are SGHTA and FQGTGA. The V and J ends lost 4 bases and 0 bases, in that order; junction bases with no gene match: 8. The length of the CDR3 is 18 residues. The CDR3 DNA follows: TGTGCCAGCAGCTCAAAGGGACAGGGGGGATCCTCCTACAATGAGCAGTTCTTC. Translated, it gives CASSSKGQGGSSYNEQFF.

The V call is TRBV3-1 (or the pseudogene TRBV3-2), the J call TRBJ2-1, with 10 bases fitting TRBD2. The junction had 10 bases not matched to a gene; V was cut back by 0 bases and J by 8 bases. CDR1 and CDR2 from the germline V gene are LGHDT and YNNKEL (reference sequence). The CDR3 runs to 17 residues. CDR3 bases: TGTGCCAGCAGCCAAGATCGGCTAGCGGGAGTTTCGGATGAGCAGTTCTTC. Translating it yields CASSQDRLAGVSDEQFF.

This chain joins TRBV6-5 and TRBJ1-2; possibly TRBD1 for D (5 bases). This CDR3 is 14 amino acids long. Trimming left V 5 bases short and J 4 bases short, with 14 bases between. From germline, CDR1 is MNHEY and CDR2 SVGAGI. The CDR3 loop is CASSPTGDSYGYTF. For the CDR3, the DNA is TGTGCCAGCAGTCCTACGGGGGATTCCTATGGCTACACCTTC.

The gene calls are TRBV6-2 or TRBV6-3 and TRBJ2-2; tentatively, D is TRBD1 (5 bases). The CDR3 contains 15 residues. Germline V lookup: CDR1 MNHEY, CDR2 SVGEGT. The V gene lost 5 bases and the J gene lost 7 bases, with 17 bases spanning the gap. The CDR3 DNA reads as TGTGCCAGCAGTCACCCGGTGGGGCGGCTCGGGGAGCTGTTTTTT. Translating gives CASSHPVGRLGELFF.

As DNA, the CDR3 is TGCGCCAGCAGCCAAGTTTGGGGTAGCCACGAGCAGTACTTC. As protein: CASSQVWGSHEQYF. This sequence joins TRBV4-1 and TRBJ2-7; no clear D gene. The CDR3 length is 14 residues. Trimming removed 1 base from V and 5 bases from J, with 12 bases in between. Germline V lookup: CDR1 MGHRA, CDR2 YSYEKL.

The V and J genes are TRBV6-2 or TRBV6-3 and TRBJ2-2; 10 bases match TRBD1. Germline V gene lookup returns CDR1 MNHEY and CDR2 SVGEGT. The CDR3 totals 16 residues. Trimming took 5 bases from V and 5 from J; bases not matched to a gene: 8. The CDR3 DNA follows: TGTGCCAGCAGTGGGGACAGGGGAACATCTACCGGGGAGCTGTTTTTT. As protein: CASSGDRGTSTGELFF.

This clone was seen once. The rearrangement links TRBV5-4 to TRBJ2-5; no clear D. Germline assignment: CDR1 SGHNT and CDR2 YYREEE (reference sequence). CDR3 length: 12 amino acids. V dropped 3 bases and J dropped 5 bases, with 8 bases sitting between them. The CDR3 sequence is CASSSYKETQYF. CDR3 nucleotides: TGTGCCAGCAGCTCCTATAAGGAGACCCAGTACTTC.

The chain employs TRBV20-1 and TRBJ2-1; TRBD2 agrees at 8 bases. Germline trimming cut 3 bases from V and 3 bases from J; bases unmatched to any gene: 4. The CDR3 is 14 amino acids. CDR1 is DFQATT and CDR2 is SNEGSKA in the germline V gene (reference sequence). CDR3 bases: TGCAGTGCTAGTGGAACTAGCGGCTACAATGAGCAGTTCTTC. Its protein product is CSASGTSGYNEQFF.

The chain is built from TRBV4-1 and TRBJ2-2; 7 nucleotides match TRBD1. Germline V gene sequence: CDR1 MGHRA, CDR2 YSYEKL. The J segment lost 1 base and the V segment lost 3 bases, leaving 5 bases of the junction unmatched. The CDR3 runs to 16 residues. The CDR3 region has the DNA TGCGCCAGCAGCCAGTTGACAGGGAGGAACACCGGGGAGCTGTTTTTT. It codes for CASSQLTGRNTGELFF.

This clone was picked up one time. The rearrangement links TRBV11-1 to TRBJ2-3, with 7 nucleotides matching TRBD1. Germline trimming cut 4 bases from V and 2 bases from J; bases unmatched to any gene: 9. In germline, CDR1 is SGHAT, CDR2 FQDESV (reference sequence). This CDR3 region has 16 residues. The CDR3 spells CASSSAQGYITDTQYF. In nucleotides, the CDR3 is TGTGCCAGCAGCTCGGCACAGGGGTATATCACAGATACGCAGTATTTT.

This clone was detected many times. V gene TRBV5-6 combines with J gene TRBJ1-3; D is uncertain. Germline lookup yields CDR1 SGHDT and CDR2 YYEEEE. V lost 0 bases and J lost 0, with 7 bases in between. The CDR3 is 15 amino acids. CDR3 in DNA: TGTGCCAGCAGCTTGGAGGGCAACTCTGGAAACACCATATATTTT. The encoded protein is CASSLEGNSGNTIYF.

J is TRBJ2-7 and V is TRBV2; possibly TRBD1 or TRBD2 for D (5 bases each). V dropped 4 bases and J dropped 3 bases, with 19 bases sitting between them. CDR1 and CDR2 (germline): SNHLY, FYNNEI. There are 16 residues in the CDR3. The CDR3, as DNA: TGTGCCAGCAGTGTGCCGCCGGGACGGCGTAGCTACGAGCAGTACTTC. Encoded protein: CASSVPPGRRSYEQYF.

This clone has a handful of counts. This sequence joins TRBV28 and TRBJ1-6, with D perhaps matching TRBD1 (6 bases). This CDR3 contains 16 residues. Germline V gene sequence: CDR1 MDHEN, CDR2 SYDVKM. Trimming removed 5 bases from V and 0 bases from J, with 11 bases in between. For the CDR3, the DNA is TGTGCCAGCAGTCCCTGGACAGACTCCTATAATTCACCCCTCCACTTT. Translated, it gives CASSPWTDSYNSPLHF.

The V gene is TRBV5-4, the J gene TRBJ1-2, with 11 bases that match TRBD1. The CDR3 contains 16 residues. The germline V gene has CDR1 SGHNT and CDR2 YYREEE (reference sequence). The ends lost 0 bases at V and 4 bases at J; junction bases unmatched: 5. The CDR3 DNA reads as TGTGCCAGCAGCTTGGCGGGGACAGGGGGAAGCTATGGCTACACCTTC. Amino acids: CASSLAGTGGSYGYTF.

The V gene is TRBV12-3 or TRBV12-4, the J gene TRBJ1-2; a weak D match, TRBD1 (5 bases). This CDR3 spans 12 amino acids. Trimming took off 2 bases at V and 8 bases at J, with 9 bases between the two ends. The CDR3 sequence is CASSLYRLGYTF. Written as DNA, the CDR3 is TGTGCCAGCAGTTTATACAGGTTAGGCTACACCTTC.

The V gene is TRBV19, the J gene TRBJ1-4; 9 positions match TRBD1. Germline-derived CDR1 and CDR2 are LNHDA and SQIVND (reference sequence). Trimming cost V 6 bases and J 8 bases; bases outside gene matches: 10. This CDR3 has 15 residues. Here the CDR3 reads CASRSLGQGKEKLFF. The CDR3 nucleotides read TGTGCCAGTAGATCACTGGGACAGGGAAAAGAAAAACTGTTTTTT. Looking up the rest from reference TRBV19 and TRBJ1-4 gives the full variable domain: DGGITQSPKYLFRKEGQNVTLSCEQNLNHDAMYWYRQDPGQGLRLIYYSQIVNDFQKGDIAEGYSVSREKKESFPLTVTSAQKNPTAFYLCASRSLGQGKEKLFFGSGTQLSVL.

CDR3 loop: CASTPRTGRTSGANVLTF. CDR3 in DNA: TGTGCCAGCACCCCCCGGACAGGGAGGACCTCTGGGGCCAACGTCCTGACTTTC. This chain joins TRBV2 and TRBJ2-6; 8 nucleotides line up with TRBD1. The CDR3 covers 18 residues. The V segment lost 7 bases and the J segment 0 bases; nucleotides outside the gene matches: 11. Germline lookup yields CDR1 SNHLY and CDR2 FYNNEI.